What follows are 18 T cell receptor beta chains derived from one specimen sequenced in a study of PD-L1 blockade in urothelial cancer. The time point was: peripheral blood 6 weeks after treatment start. Method: immunoSEQ multiplex PCR; TCRdb's copy keeps in-frame clones and lacks some. Of under 55,000 clones listed, approximately 82% are singletons. This material consisted of PBMCs, taken around atezolizumab (anti-PD-L1) treatment. All receptors derive from a man in his sixties with urothelial cancer.

The CDR3 is CAWAGQNTEAFF. Here the CDR3 DNA reads TGTGCCTGGGCGGGTCAGAACACTGAAGCTTTCTTT. The rearrangement links TRBV30 to TRBJ1-1; D is unclear. The V end lost 5 bases, the J end lost 1 base, and 8 bases lay between the germline ends. In germline, CDR1 is GTSNPN, CDR2 SVGIG (reference sequence). The CDR3 sequence is 12 residues long. The full variable domain, rest sourced from reference TRBV30 and TRBJ1-1, is SQTIHQWPATLVQPVGSPLSLECTVEGTSNPNLYWYRQAAGRGLQLLFYSVGIGQISSEVPQNLSASRPQDRQFILSSKKLLLSDSGFYLCAWAGQNTEAFFGQGTRLTVV.

A note on this clone: At the DNA level, this CDR3 is encoded by other sequences in the same sample as well. The chain couples TRBV28 to TRBJ1-5; D is perhaps TRBD1 (5 bases). Germline V CDR1 and CDR2: MDHEN, SYDVKM. Trimming shortened V by 3 bases and J by 0 bases, and 21 bases separated the two germline ends. The CDR3 is made up of 19 amino acids. CDR3 residues: CASSFPGTPLSYSNQPQHF. The DNA for the CDR3 is TGTGCCAGCAGTTTCCCCGGGACTCCCCTAAGCTATAGCAATCAGCCCCAGCATTTT.

The rearrangement links TRBV5-1 to TRBJ1-1; 8 bases are a match to TRBD1. CDR3 length: 15 residues. Trimming at V came to 0 bases and at J to 4 bases, leaving 5 bases not matched to a gene. The germline CDR1 and CDR2 sequences are SGHRS and YFSETQ. CDR3 coding DNA: TGCGCCAGCAGCTTGGCCGACAGGGGTTCCACTGAAGCTTTCTTT. It codes for CASSLADRGSTEAFF.

This sequence joins TRBV30 and TRBJ1-4; TRBD1 agrees at 7 bases. CDR3 length: 16 residues. Germline values: CDR1 GTSNPN, CDR2 SVGIG (reference sequence). Trimming took 0 bases from V and 8 from J; bases not matched to a gene: 12. This chain's CDR3 is CAWSVRIRGSCEKLFF. The CDR3 region has the DNA TGTGCCTGGAGTGTTCGAATCAGGGGGTCATGCGAAAAACTGTTTTTT.

The chain has TRBV4-1 and TRBJ1-2; D is undetermined. The CDR3 is 12 amino acids. Deletions cut 1 base from V and 4 bases from J, with 4 bases between. Looked up from germline, CDR1 is MGHRA and CDR2 is YSYEKL. CDR3: CASSQGLYGYTF. The CDR3 coding sequence is TGCGCCAGCAGCCAAGGACTCTATGGCTACACCTTC.

This sequence joins TRBV5-1 and TRBJ1-3, with 7 bases fitting TRBD1. The CDR3 has 14 amino acids. V shed 5 bases, J shed 2 bases, and the junction held 4 bases outside the gene matches. In germline, CDR1 is SGHRS, CDR2 YFSETQ. The DNA for the CDR3 is TGCGCCAGCAGACGCGACAGGGCTGGAAACACCATATATTTT. Its protein is CASRRDRAGNTIYF.

The genes are TRBV7-6 and TRBJ2-7, with D unclear. The length of the CDR3 is 12 residues. The germline V gene has CDR1 SGHVS and CDR2 FNYEAQ. The germline V and J ends were trimmed by 4 bases and 5 bases, with 9 bases remaining between them. The CDR3, as DNA: TGTGCCAGCAGCTGGGCCAACGACGAGCAGTACTTC. Its translation is CASSWANDEQYF.

The V and J genes are TRBV30 and TRBJ2-5; 8 bases align to TRBD2. Germline V gives CDR1 GTSNPN, CDR2 SVGIG (reference sequence). Trimming at V came to 3 bases and at J to 4 bases, leaving 7 bases not matched to a gene. This CDR3 region has 14 residues. The CDR3 DNA sequence: TGTGCCTGGAGCGCTACTAGCGGCGCAGAGACCCAGTACTTC. It specifies CAWSATSGAETQYF.

The V call is TRBV6-5, the J call TRBJ2-2; 7 nucleotides line up with TRBD2. CDR1 and CDR2 (germline): MNHEY, SVGAGI. J lost 5 bases, V lost 6 bases, and 9 bases had no gene match. CDR3 size: 15 residues. The CDR3 sequence is CASRYSGVKTGELFF. DNA for the CDR3: TGTGCCAGCAGATACAGCGGGGTCAAGACCGGGGAGCTGTTTTTT.

The rearrangement uses TRBV6-6 and TRBJ1-1; 10 bases agree with TRBD1. The V gene's germline CDR1 is MNHNY and CDR2 SVGAGI (reference sequence). This CDR3 spans 15 amino acids. With V trimmed by 4 bases and J by 5 bases, 7 bases remained unmatched. The CDR3 is CASSFLDRGGTEAFF. The CDR3 coding sequence is TGTGCCAGCAGTTTTCTGGACAGGGGGGGGACTGAAGCTTTCTTT.

The V and J genes are TRBV7-2 and TRBJ1-3; no clear D gene. Germline V gives CDR1 SGHTA, CDR2 FQGNSA. The CDR3 extends over 15 amino acids. Trimming stripped 4 bases from V and 3 bases from J, with 13 bases between. The CDR3 is CASSYSLGGGNTIYF. DNA for the CDR3: TGTGCCAGCAGCTACTCTCTTGGCGGTGGAAACACCATATATTTT.

The rearrangement uses TRBV5-1 and TRBJ2-1; 8 bases match TRBD2. CDR1 and CDR2 (germline): SGHRS, YFSETQ. This CDR3 has 17 amino acids. V lost 0 bases and J lost 8; bases outside the gene matches: 13. The CDR3 sequence: CASSLAPSGGGLDEQFF. The CDR3, as DNA: TGCGCCAGCAGCTTGGCCCCCAGCGGGGGCGGTTTGGATGAGCAGTTCTTC.

The gene calls are TRBV30 and TRBJ2-1, with D tentatively TRBD2 (6 bases). V was trimmed by 4 bases and J by 10 bases, leaving 11 bases between them. In germline, CDR1 is GTSNPN, CDR2 SVGIG (reference sequence). This CDR3 is built from 11 residues. The CDR3 DNA follows: TGTGCCTGGACCGCTAGCGTCGAGCAGTTCTTC. As protein: CAWTASVEQFF.

This clone was observed a handful of times. The J gene is TRBJ1-3, the V gene TRBV10-1, with a weak D call TRBD1 (5 bases). V lost 8 bases, J lost 9 bases, and 14 bases lay in between. The CDR3 has 12 residues. CDR1 WNHNN and CDR2 SYGVQD come from the germline V gene (reference sequence). CDR3 amino acids: CASATGGSTIYF. In DNA, the CDR3 is TGCGCCAGCGCAACAGGTGGCAGCACCATATATTTT.

The chain has TRBV6-6 and TRBJ2-2; no clear D. Trimming left V 0 bases short and J 8 bases short, with 4 bases between. CDR1 and CDR2 from the germline V gene are MNHNY and SVGAGI (reference sequence). This CDR3 is 12 amino acids long. CDR3 protein: CASSYSGGELFF. Here the CDR3 DNA reads TGTGCCAGCAGTTACTCCGGTGGGGAGCTGTTTTTT.

The chain carries TRBV28 and TRBJ2-7; 7 nucleotides match TRBD1. Germline lookup yields CDR1 MDHEN and CDR2 SYDVKM. V shed 5 bases and J 5 bases; nucleotides not matched to a gene: 12. CDR3 length: 15 amino acids. The CDR3, as DNA: TGTGCCAGCAGTGGGACAGCTTGGCTGCTTAACGAGCAGTACTTC. It translates to CASSGTAWLLNEQYF.

V and J are TRBV5-1 and TRBJ2-5; 9 bases fit TRBD2. The CDR3 runs to 16 residues. Germline V gene lookup returns CDR1 SGHRS and CDR2 YFSETQ. Trimming cost V 7 bases and J 1 base; bases outside gene matches: 11. Here the CDR3 reads CASSGGGRAFQETQYF. The DNA of the CDR3 is TGCGCCAGCTCCGGGGGCGGGAGGGCTTTCCAAGAGACCCAGTACTTC.

The V call is TRBV7-9, the J call TRBJ2-3, with TRBD2 matching 8 bases. The CDR3 is 16 amino acids. The J segment lost 4 bases and the V segment lost 2 bases, leaving 8 bases of the junction unmatched. Germline V gene lookup returns CDR1 SEHNR and CDR2 FQNEAQ (reference sequence). CDR3 loop: CASSLPAGAGADTQYF. The DNA for the CDR3 is TGTGCCAGCAGCTTACCAGCGGGAGCCGGAGCAGATACGCAGTATTTT.